This TCR beta chain appears in the sequencing data of a study of neurological immune-mediated disorders. The starting material, 2 million PBMCs stored at -80 C, gave rise to the unsorted libraries. This clonotype was counted at least ten times. V shed 7 bases and J shed 5 bases, with 10 bases lying between them. CDR3 length: 12 amino acids. The germline CDR1 and CDR2 sequences are MGHDK and SYGVNS. The authors made cDNA by 5'RACE with 10-nucleotide random UMIs. TCRdb independently ran MiXCR on the 5' RACE reads; one entry per CDR3 protein. The sample shows around 65,000 distinct CDR3 sequences, over 4% of them seen only once.

The clonotype was recovered from a human donor with multiple sclerosis. The donor label of this sample is uncertain. The sequencing input was PBMCs. V usage is TRBV25-1 and J usage is TRBJ2-3; D remains unclear. CDR3 region: CASKGSGDTQYF. CDR3 nucleotides: TGTGCCAGCAAAGGGTCGGGAGATACGCAGTATTTT.